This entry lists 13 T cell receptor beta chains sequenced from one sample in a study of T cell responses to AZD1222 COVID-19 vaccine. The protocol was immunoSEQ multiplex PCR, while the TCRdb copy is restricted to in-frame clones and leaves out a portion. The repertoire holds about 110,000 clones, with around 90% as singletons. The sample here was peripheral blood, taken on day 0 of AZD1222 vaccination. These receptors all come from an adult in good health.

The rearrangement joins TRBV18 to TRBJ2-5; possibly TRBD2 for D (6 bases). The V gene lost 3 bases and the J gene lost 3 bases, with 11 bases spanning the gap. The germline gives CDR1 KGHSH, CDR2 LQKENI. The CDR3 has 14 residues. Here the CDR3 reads CASSPGGGEETQYF. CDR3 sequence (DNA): TGTGCCAGCTCACCGGGAGGTGGTGAAGAGACCCAGTACTTC.

The CDR3 protein is CASKSGVEKLFF. The CDR3, as DNA: TGTGCCAGTAAATCAGGGGTCGAAAAACTGTTTTTT. V is TRBV28 and J is TRBJ1-4; tentatively, D is TRBD1 (6 bases). The CDR3 extends over 12 amino acids. CDR1 MDHEN and CDR2 SYDVKM come from the germline V gene. The V gene lost 9 bases and the J gene lost 8 bases, with 13 bases spanning the gap.

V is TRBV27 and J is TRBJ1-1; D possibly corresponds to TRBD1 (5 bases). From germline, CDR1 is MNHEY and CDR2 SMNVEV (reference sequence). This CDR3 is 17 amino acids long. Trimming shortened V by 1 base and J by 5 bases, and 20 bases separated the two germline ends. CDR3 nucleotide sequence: TGTGCCAGCAGTTTATACCCCCCCGACAGACCCCGAACTGAAGCTTTCTTT. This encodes CASSLYPPDRPRTEAFF.

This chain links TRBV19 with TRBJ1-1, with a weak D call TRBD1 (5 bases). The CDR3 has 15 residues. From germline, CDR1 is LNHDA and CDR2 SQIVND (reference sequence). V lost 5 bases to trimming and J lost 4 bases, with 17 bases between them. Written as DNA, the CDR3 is TGTGCCAGTAGTGAGGAGGGAAGGGGTGGCACTGAAGCTTTCTTT. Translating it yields CASSEEGRGGTEAFF.

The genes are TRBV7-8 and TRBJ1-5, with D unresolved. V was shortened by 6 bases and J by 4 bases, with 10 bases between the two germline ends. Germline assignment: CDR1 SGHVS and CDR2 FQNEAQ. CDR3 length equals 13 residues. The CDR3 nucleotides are TGTGCCAGCAGTCTCAGGAAAAATCAGCCCCAGCATTTT. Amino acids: CASSLRKNQPQHF.

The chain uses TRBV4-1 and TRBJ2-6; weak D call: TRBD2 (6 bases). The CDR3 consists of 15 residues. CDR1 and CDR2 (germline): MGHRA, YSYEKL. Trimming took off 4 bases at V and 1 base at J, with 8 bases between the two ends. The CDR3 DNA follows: TGCGCCAGCAGCCTGGCGGGGTCTGGGGCCAACGTCCTGACTTTC. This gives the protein CASSLAGSGANVLTF.

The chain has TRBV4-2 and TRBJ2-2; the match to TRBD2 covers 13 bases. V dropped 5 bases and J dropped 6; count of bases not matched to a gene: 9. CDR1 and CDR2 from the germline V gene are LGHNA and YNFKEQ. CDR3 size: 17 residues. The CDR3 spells CASSVTTSGRSSGELFF. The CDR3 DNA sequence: TGTGCCAGCAGCGTAACGACTAGCGGGAGGTCGTCCGGGGAGCTGTTTTTT.

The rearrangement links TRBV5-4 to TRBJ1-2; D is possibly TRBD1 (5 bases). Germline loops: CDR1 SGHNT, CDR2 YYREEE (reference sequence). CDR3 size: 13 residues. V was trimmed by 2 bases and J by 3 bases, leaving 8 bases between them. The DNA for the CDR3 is TGTGCCAGCAGCTTAGACAGAGACTATGGCTACACCTTC. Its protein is CASSLDRDYGYTF.

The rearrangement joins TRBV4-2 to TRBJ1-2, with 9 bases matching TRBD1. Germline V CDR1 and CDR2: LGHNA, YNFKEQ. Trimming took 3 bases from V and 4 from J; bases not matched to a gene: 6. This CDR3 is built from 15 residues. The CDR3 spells CASSHEGQGSYGYTF. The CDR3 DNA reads TGTGCCAGCAGCCACGAGGGACAGGGAAGCTATGGCTACACCTTC.

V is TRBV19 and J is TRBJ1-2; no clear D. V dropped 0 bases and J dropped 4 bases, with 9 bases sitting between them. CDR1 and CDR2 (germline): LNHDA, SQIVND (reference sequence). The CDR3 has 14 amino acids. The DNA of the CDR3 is TGTGCCAGTAGTATAGATTCTACGGTCTATGGCTACACCTTC. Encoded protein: CASSIDSTVYGYTF.

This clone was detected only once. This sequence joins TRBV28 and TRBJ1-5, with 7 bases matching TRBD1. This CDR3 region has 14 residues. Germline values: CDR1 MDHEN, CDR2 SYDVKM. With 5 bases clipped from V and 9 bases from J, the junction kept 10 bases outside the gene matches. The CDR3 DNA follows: TGTGCCAGCAGTACCCACAGGGGCGCGAGGCCCCAGCATTTT. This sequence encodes CASSTHRGARPQHF.

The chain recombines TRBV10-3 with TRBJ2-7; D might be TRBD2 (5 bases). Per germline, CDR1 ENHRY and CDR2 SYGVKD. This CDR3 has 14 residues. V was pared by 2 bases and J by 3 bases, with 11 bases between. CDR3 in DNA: TGTGCCATCAGTGAGCTCGGGATAGGCTACGAGCAGTACTTC. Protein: CAISELGIGYEQYF.

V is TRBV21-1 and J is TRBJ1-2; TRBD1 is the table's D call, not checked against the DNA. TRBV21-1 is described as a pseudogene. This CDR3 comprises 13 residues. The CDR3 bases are TGTGCCAGCCCTGGACAGGGAATCTGTGGCTACACCTTC. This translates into CASPGQGICGYTF.